Each of the 30 T cell receptor beta chains below was sequenced from the same sample in a study of cytomegalovirus exposure and HLA in healthy donors (dated by TCRdb to the late 2010s). The library was prepared using the immunoSEQ multiplex PCR assay. TCRdb's version of the immuneACCESS table is confined to in-frame rearrangements and falls short of the full clone set. An unresolved V gene accounts for under half of the shortfall where checked; the remainder is of unknown origin. The table for this sample lists 100,000 to 150,000 clones; less than 90% of them were counted only once. About 4.1% of the sample comes from the top ten. Material: PBMCs. The receptors derive from a man younger than 35 in good health and CMV-seropositive.

V gene TRBV7-9 combines with J gene TRBJ1-1; 9 nucleotides align to TRBD1. Germline trimming cut 3 bases from V and 6 bases from J; bases unmatched to any gene: 8. Germline V gives CDR1 SEHNR, CDR2 FQNEAQ (reference sequence). The CDR3 is 15 residues long. CDR3 protein: CASSLHRTGDAEAFF. The CDR3 coding sequence is TGTGCCAGCAGCTTGCATAGGACAGGGGACGCTGAAGCTTTCTTT.

J is TRBJ2-5 and V is TRBV5-8, with 9 bases lining up with TRBD1. Germline V gene sequence: CDR1 SGHTS, CDR2 YDEGEE. The CDR3 runs 14 residues. Germline trimming cut 4 bases from V and 3 bases from J; bases unmatched to any gene: 4. CDR3 amino acids: CASSPRQGEETQYF. The CDR3 DNA follows: TGTGCCAGCAGCCCGCGACAGGGGGAAGAGACCCAGTACTTC.

The chain is built from TRBV18 and TRBJ1-4; 8 nucleotides line up with TRBD1. Losses at the gene ends were 6 bases for V and 5 bases for J; bases not matched to a gene: 2. The CDR3 totals 13 residues. Germline CDR1 KGHSH, CDR2 LQKENI. The CDR3 protein is CASSRTGNEKLFF. CDR3 nucleotide sequence: TGTGCCAGCTCTCGGACAGGGAATGAAAAACTGTTTTTT.

This chain connects TRBV29-1 to TRBJ1-1, with D perhaps TRBD1 (6 bases). The CDR3 spans 14 residues. Germline lookup yields CDR1 SQVTM and CDR2 ANQGSEA. V gave up 7 bases and J gave up 4 bases, with 19 bases separating them. The CDR3 protein is CSGKIRTGLTEAFF. CDR3 nucleotides: TGCAGCGGGAAGATCCGAACAGGGCTCACTGAAGCTTTCTTT.

J is TRBJ2-7 and V is TRBV4-1, with 8 bases that match TRBD1. Unmatched junction bases numbered 2, after V lost 1 base and J lost 0 bases. Germline loops: CDR1 MGHRA, CDR2 YSYEKL. The CDR3 is 15 amino acids. The CDR3 nucleotides read TGCGCCAGCAGCCAAGGGACAGGGAGCTCCTACGAGCAGTACTTC. The encoded protein is CASSQGTGSSYEQYF.

The chain employs TRBV7-8 and TRBJ1-1, with D unclear. Deletions cut 2 bases from V and 3 bases from J, with 16 bases between. Per the germline V gene, CDR1 is SGHVS and CDR2 is FQNEAQ. The CDR3 has 16 amino acids. The CDR3 DNA follows: TGTGCCAGCAGCTTATTCGGGGTCTCGAGGCACACTGAAGCTTTCTTT. Protein product: CASSLFGVSRHTEAFF.

This clone occurred once. This rearrangement joins TRBV27 to TRBJ1-4; D possibly corresponds to TRBD1 (6 bases). Germline CDR1 is MNHEY and CDR2 is SMNVEV (reference sequence). The V end lost 5 bases, the J end lost 7 bases, and 17 bases lay between the germline ends. The CDR3 extends over 15 amino acids. In nucleotides, the CDR3 is TGTGCCAGCAGTCTTACAGGGCTCCCAGGTGAAAAACTGTTTTTT. Amino acid sequence: CASSLTGLPGEKLFF.

The chain is built from TRBV7-9 and TRBJ1-1, with TRBD1 as a possible D gene (5 bases). CDR3 length: 12 amino acids. V was trimmed by 11 bases and J by 5 bases, leaving 15 bases between them. Germline loops: CDR1 SEHNR, CDR2 FQNEAQ (reference sequence). The CDR3 nucleotides read TGTGCCCTTAGGGAGGGGCAGACTGAAGCTTTCTTT. As protein: CALREGQTEAFF.

The J gene is TRBJ2-4, the V gene TRBV21-1; no DNA check was done on the table's D call, TRBD1. TRBV21-1 is an annotated pseudogene. This CDR3 is built from 17 residues. The CDR3 DNA sequence: TGTGCCAGCAGCGCGGTTGGACAGGCCTTTGGGAAAAACATTCAGTACTTC. This encodes CASSAVGQAFGKNIQYF.

V gene TRBV28 combines with J gene TRBJ2-3; possible D gene TRBD2, 6 bases. The CDR3 has 21 residues. The V end lost 3 bases, the J end lost 5 bases, and 33 bases lay between the germline ends. Germline V gives CDR1 MDHEN, CDR2 SYDVKM. DNA of the CDR3: TGTGCCAGCAGTTTCCCAATGGGCCCCACAGGAGGGGCAACACACGGAGATACGCAGTATTTT. It codes for CASSFPMGPTGGATHGDTQYF. Filled out from reference TRBV28 and TRBJ2-3, the complete variable domain reads DVKVTQSSRYLVKRTGEKVFLECVQDMDHENMFWYRQDPGLGLRLIYFSYDVKMKEKGDIPEGYSVSREKKERFSLILESASTNQTSMYLCASSFPMGPTGGATHGDTQYFGPGTRLTVL.

The rearrangement uses TRBV28 and TRBJ1-2; 7 nucleotides align to TRBD1. Trimming at V came to 2 bases and at J to 4 bases, leaving 10 bases not matched to a gene. Germline CDR1 and CDR2: MDHEN and SYDVKM. This CDR3 contains 16 residues. In DNA form, the CDR3 reads TGTGCCAGCAGTTTACGTCCAGGGGGGTCCCTCTATGGCTACACCTTC. Its protein is CASSLRPGGSLYGYTF.

This chain joins TRBV28 and TRBJ1-1; D gene unclear. The CDR3 totals 13 residues. CDR1 is MDHEN, CDR2 SYDVKM, per germline. V gave up 5 bases and J gave up 7 bases, with 14 bases separating them. The CDR3 sequence is CASSRPPRGEAFF. In DNA, the CDR3 is TGTGCCAGCAGTCGACCACCCCGGGGTGAAGCTTTCTTT. Full variable domain (remainder filled in from reference TRBV28 and TRBJ1-1): DVKVTQSSRYLVKRTGEKVFLECVQDMDHENMFWYRQDPGLGLRLIYFSYDVKMKEKGDIPEGYSVSREKKERFSLILESASTNQTSMYLCASSRPPRGEAFFGQGTRLTVV.

This rearrangement joins TRBV7-2 to TRBJ1-6; the D gene is possibly TRBD1 (5 bases). Per germline, CDR1 SGHTA and CDR2 FQGNSA. V shed 6 bases and J shed 10 bases, with 19 bases lying between them. This CDR3 has 15 amino acids. In nucleotides, the CDR3 is TGTGCCAGCAGGCCCAGGGAACAGATCTTCTCACCCCTCCACTTT. It yields the protein CASRPREQIFSPLHF.

V and J are TRBV11-2 and TRBJ1-6; 10 bases agree with TRBD1. CDR1 and CDR2 (germline): SGHAT, FQNNGV. The CDR3 has 18 residues. Unmatched junction bases numbered 7, after V lost 5 bases and J lost 0 bases. For the CDR3, the DNA is TGTGCCAGCAGCCCACGGACAGGGGGAAGCTCCTATAATTCACCCCTCCACTTT. Protein: CASSPRTGGSSYNSPLHF.

This clone has more than one count but fewer than ten. The chain has TRBV11-2 and TRBJ2-2; TRBD1 is a possible D gene (6 bases). CDR1 is SGHAT, CDR2 FQNNGV, per germline. V shed 5 bases and J shed 4 bases, with 23 bases lying between them. This CDR3 contains 18 residues. The CDR3 sequence is CASSHRTIQGWGTGELFF. The CDR3 DNA reads as TGTGCCAGCAGCCACAGAACGATACAGGGTTGGGGCACCGGGGAGCTGTTTTTT.

As for this clone: Different DNA sequences within this sample yield the same CDR3. V gene TRBV27 combines with J gene TRBJ2-7, with TRBD1 matching over 8 bases. The CDR3 has 15 residues. Germline V gives CDR1 MNHEY, CDR2 SMNVEV (reference sequence). V dropped 0 bases and J dropped 1; count of bases not matched to a gene: 2. CDR3 in amino acids: CASSLSGQGSYEQYF. The CDR3 nucleotides are TGTGCCAGCAGTTTATCAGGACAGGGATCCTACGAGCAGTACTTC.

The V call is TRBV9, the J call TRBJ2-3; 12 bases match TRBD2. Germline loops: CDR1 SGDLS, CDR2 YYNGEE. After removal of 0 bases from V and 9 bases from J, the junction contained 5 bases not matched to a gene. The CDR3 is 15 residues long. This CDR3 is CASSVDLAGGRTQYF. In DNA form, the CDR3 reads TGTGCCAGCAGCGTAGATCTAGCGGGGGGGCGGACGCAGTATTTT.

This chain uses TRBV19 with TRBJ2-2; possibly TRBD2 for D (5 bases). The CDR3 has 12 amino acids. V was clipped by 5 bases and J by 7 bases, with 8 bases between them. CDR1 is LNHDA, CDR2 SQIVND, per germline (reference sequence). The CDR3 DNA reads TGTGCCAGTAGTTTCGGGGTCGGGGAGCTGTTTTTT. Translated: CASSFGVGELFF. The full variable domain, with the rest looked up from reference TRBV19 and TRBJ2-2, is DGGITQSPKYLFRKEGQNVTLSCEQNLNHDAMYWYRQDPGQGLRLIYYSQIVNDFQKGDIAEGYSVSREKKESFPLTVTSAQKNPTAFYLCASSFGVGELFFGEGSRLTVL.

The DNA of the CDR3 is TGTGCCAGCAGCCCCGACAGGGGATATGGCTACACCTTC. Protein: CASSPDRGYGYTF. The V call is TRBV7-9, the J call TRBJ1-2, with 8 bases aligning to TRBD1. The CDR3 covers 13 residues. The V and J ends lost 5 bases and 5 bases, in that order; junction bases with no gene match: 4. Germline CDR1 SEHNR, CDR2 FQNEAQ (reference sequence).

This rearrangement joins TRBV19 to TRBJ2-1; D unclear. The CDR3 runs 12 residues. V was cut by 1 base and J by 8 bases, with 6 bases left in between. Germline V gene lookup returns CDR1 LNHDA and CDR2 SQIVND (reference sequence). This CDR3 reads CASSIGADEQFF. In DNA form, the CDR3 reads TGTGCCAGTAGTATAGGGGCAGATGAGCAGTTCTTC. The entire variable domain, with the rest obtained from reference TRBV19 and TRBJ2-1, is as follows: DGGITQSPKYLFRKEGQNVTLSCEQNLNHDAMYWYRQDPGQGLRLIYYSQIVNDFQKGDIAEGYSVSREKKESFPLTVTSAQKNPTAFYLCASSIGADEQFFGPGTRLTVL.

The chain combines TRBV2 with TRBJ1-5, with TRBD1 matching 7 bases. Per germline, CDR1 SNHLY and CDR2 FYNNEI. The trim removed 5 bases at V and 0 bases at J, leaving 4 bases unmatched. CDR3 length: 15 residues. The chain's CDR3 is CASSLQGYSNQPQHF. CDR3 DNA sequence: TGTGCCAGCAGTTTACAGGGGTATAGCAATCAGCCCCAGCATTTT. Supplemented by reference TRBV2 and TRBJ1-5, the full variable domain reads EPEVTQTPSHQVTQMGQEVILRCVPISNHLYFYWYRQILGQKVEFLVSFYNNEISEKSEIFDDQFSVERPDGSNFTLKIRSTKLEDSAMYFCASSLQGYSNQPQHFGDGTRLSIL.

The rearrangement uses TRBV6-6 and TRBJ2-7; 7 nucleotides match TRBD1. V was clipped by 2 bases and J by 5 bases; unmatched bases: 3. The CDR3 consists of 13 residues. Germline CDR1 MNHNY, CDR2 SVGAGI (reference sequence). DNA of the CDR3: TGTGCCAGCAGTTACAGGGACAGTAACGAGCAGTACTTC. Encoded protein: CASSYRDSNEQYF.

J is TRBJ2-3 and V is TRBV7-8; D remains unclear. V lost 2 bases, J lost 3 bases, and 12 bases lay in between. This CDR3 contains 15 residues. CDR1 and CDR2 (germline): SGHVS, FQNEAQ. The CDR3 loop reads CASSLWRIRTDTQYF. The CDR3 coding sequence is TGTGCCAGCAGCTTATGGCGGATTCGAACAGATACGCAGTATTTT.

V usage is TRBV28 and J usage is TRBJ1-1; no firm D call. The germline V gene encodes CDR1 MDHEN and CDR2 SYDVKM. This CDR3 contains 14 residues. V gave up 3 bases and J gave up 2 bases, with 10 bases separating them. CDR3 loop: CASSFHRTNTEAFF. The CDR3 DNA sequence: TGTGCCAGCAGTTTCCACAGAACAAACACTGAAGCTTTCTTT.

The chain is built from TRBV5-4 and TRBJ2-1, with D hard to call. The CDR3 covers 12 residues. V lost 4 bases and J lost 10, with 12 bases in between. Germline assignment: CDR1 SGHNT and CDR2 YYREEE (reference sequence). The CDR3 region is CASSPPSAEQFF. In DNA form, the CDR3 reads TGTGCCAGCAGCCCTCCAAGCGCCGAGCAGTTCTTC.

V usage is TRBV2 and J usage is TRBJ1-6, with a possible D match to TRBD1 (5 bases). Germline CDR1 reads SNHLY; CDR2 reads FYNNEI. With 9 bases removed from V and 8 bases from J, the gap between germline ends came to 17 bases. There are 14 residues in the CDR3. The CDR3 coding sequence is TGTGCCAGTCGACCGGCAGGGAGGGATTCACCCCTCCACTTT. It yields the protein CASRPAGRDSPLHF.

The chain has TRBV7-8 and TRBJ2-7; 7 positions agree with TRBD1. CDR3 size: 15 residues. Trimming took 1 base from V and 1 from J; bases not matched to a gene: 4. Germline V lookup: CDR1 SGHVS, CDR2 FQNEAQ. The chain's CDR3 is CASSLVGTASYEQYF. The CDR3 DNA reads as TGTGCCAGCAGCTTAGTGGGGACAGCTTCCTACGAGCAGTACTTC.

This chain connects TRBV11-2 to TRBJ1-1; D not certain. Germline V lookup: CDR1 SGHAT, CDR2 FQNNGV. The length of the CDR3 is 13 residues. Trimming stripped 3 bases from V and 3 bases from J, with 8 bases between. The CDR3 here is CASSFSGDTEAFF. Here the CDR3 DNA reads TGTGCCAGCAGCTTTAGCGGTGACACTGAAGCTTTCTTT. The full variable domain, with the rest looked up from reference TRBV11-2 and TRBJ1-1, is EAGVAQSPRYKIIEKRQSVAFWCNPISGHATLYWYQQILGQGPKLLIQFQNNGVVDDSQLPKDRFSAERLKGVDSTLKIQPAKLEDSAVYLCASSFSGDTEAFFGQGTRLTVV.

The rearrangement links TRBV27 to TRBJ2-3; D call uncertain. Germline values: CDR1 MNHEY, CDR2 SMNVEV (reference sequence). V shed 7 bases and J shed 0 bases, with 14 bases lying between them. This CDR3 has 15 residues. CDR3 coding DNA: TGTGCCAGCAAGACGAGCGCGGCAAGCACAGATACGCAGTATTTT. It is translated as CASKTSAASTDTQYF.

This chain uses TRBV6-4 with TRBJ2-3; D is perhaps TRBD2 (6 bases). The CDR3 extends over 15 amino acids. Germline lookup yields CDR1 MRHNA and CDR2 SNTAGT. Trimming removed 2 bases at V and 3 bases at J, with 12 bases between. The CDR3: CASSDGLALTDTQYF. CDR3 sequence (DNA): TGTGCCAGCAGTGACGGGCTAGCGCTGACAGATACGCAGTATTTT.